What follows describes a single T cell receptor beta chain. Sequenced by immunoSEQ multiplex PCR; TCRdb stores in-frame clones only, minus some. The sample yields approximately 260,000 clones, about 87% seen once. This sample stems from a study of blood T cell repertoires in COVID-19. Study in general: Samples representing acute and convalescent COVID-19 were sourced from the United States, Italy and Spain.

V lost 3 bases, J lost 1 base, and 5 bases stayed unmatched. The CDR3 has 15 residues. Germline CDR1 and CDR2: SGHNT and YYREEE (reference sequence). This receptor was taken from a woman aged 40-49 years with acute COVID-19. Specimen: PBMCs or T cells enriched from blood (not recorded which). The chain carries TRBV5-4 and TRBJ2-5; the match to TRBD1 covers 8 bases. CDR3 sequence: CASSSLGTGQETQYF. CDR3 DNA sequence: TGTGCCAGCAGCTCCCTGGGGACAGGCCAAGAGACCCAGTACTTC. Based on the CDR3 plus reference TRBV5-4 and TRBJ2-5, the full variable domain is ETGVTQSPTHLIKTRGQQVTLRCSSQSGHNTVSWYQQALGQGPQFIFQYYREEENGRGNFPPRFSGLQFPNYSSELNVNALELDDSALYLCASSSLGTGQETQYFGPGTRLLVL.